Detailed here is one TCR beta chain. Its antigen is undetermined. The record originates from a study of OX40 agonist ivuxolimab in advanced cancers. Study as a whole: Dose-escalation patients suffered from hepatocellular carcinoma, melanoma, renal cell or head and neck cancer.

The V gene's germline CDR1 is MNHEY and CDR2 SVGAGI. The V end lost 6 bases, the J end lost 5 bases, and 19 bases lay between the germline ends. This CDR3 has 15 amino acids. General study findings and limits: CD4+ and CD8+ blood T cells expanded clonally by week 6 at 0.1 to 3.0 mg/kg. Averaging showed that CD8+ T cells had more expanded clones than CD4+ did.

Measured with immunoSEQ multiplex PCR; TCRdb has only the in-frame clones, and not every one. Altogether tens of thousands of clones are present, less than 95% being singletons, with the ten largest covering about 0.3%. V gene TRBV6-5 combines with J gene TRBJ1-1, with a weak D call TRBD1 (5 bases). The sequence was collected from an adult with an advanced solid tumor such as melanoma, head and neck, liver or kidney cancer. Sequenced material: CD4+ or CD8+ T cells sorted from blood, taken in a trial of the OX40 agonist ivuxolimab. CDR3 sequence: CASSPGRRWETEAFF. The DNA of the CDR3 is TGTGCCAGCAGCCCGGGACGGCGGTGGGAGACTGAAGCTTTCTTT.